Below are 21 T cell receptor beta chains sequenced from a single sample in a study of blood T cell repertoires in COVID-19 (dated by TCRdb to 2018 to 2020). Libraries were built with the immunoSEQ multiplex PCR assay. TCRdb limited this immuneACCESS table to in-frame rearrangements with V and J called. A share of clones is missing; checked studies link under half to unresolved V genes, and the rest is unexplained. The sample includes fewer than 350,000 clones, with approximately 85% observed a single time. The top ten hold less than 2.5% of the sample. The material sequenced was PBMCs or T cells enriched from blood (not recorded which). These receptors were obtained from a young man who had recovered from COVID-19.

This clone was recorded only once. The genes are TRBV27 and TRBJ2-2; unclear D gene. CDR3 length equals 12 residues. Trimming removed 6 bases at V and 6 bases at J, with 8 bases between. CDR1 MNHEY and CDR2 SMNVEV come from the germline V gene (reference sequence). The CDR3 nucleotides read TGTGCCAGCAGAGAGTTTCCCGGGGAGCTGTTTTTT. This encodes CASREFPGELFF.

This clone showed up just once. V and J are TRBV6-1 and TRBJ1-6; D perhaps matches TRBD1 (5 bases). From germline, CDR1 is MNHNS and CDR2 SASEGT. The V end lost 5 bases, the J end lost 9 bases, and 20 bases lay between the germline ends. The CDR3 covers 16 residues. DNA of the CDR3: TGTGCCAGCAGTCAAGTCCAGGGCGGGGGTGGTTCACCCCTCCACTTT. Amino acids: CASSQVQGGGGSPLHF.

V usage is TRBV5-1 and J usage is TRBJ2-7, with a tentative D call TRBD1 (6 bases). The V gene lost 4 bases and the J gene lost 5 bases, with 22 bases spanning the gap. CDR1 is SGHRS and CDR2 is YFSETQ in the germline V gene. The CDR3 is 16 amino acids. The DNA for the CDR3 is TGCGCCAGCAGCCCCCAAGTGGCACAGGGTCTAGACGAGCAGTACTTC. Translating it yields CASSPQVAQGLDEQYF.

The chain joins TRBV4-1 to TRBJ2-1; 7 bases fit TRBD2. V dropped 1 base and J dropped 4; count of bases not matched to a gene: 4. Germline CDR1 reads MGHRA; CDR2 reads YSYEKL. This CDR3 has 15 residues. CDR3 sequence reads: CASSQVLAEYNEQFF. In DNA form, the CDR3 reads TGCGCCAGCAGCCAAGTTCTAGCGGAGTACAATGAGCAGTTCTTC.

This clone showed up just a few times. The chain joins TRBV10-3 to TRBJ2-5; TRBD2 agrees at 12 bases. The V segment lost 10 bases and the J segment 5 bases; nucleotides outside the gene matches: 8. The CDR3 sequence is 14 residues long. CDR1 and CDR2 from the germline V gene are ENHRY and SYGVKD. The CDR3 here is CATGGGLAGETQYF. The CDR3 nucleotides are TGTGCCACCGGCGGAGGACTAGCGGGGGAGACCCAGTACTTC.

The chain employs TRBV9 and TRBJ2-2; 7 bases are a match to TRBD1. The CDR3 has 16 residues. Trimming at V came to 3 bases and at J to 9 bases, leaving 14 bases not matched to a gene. Germline-derived CDR1 and CDR2 are SGDLS and YYNGEE. CDR3 amino acids: CASSASLGGLGRELFF. The DNA of the CDR3 is TGTGCCAGCAGCGCATCTCTAGGGGGCCTGGGTAGGGAGCTGTTTTTT.

The rearrangement links TRBV6-4 to TRBJ2-3; TRBD2 is a possible D gene (6 bases). The CDR3 runs to 14 residues. Trimming left V 5 bases short and J 3 bases short, with 12 bases between. The V gene's germline CDR1 is MRHNA and CDR2 SNTAGT. The CDR3 sequence: CASSSSGQTDTQYF. The CDR3, as DNA: TGTGCCAGCAGTTCCAGCGGGCAAACAGATACGCAGTATTTT.

The chain couples TRBV11-2 to TRBJ2-3, with TRBD1 matching 9 bases. V lost 4 bases to trimming and J lost 5 bases; unmatched junction nucleotides: 10. This CDR3 region has 16 residues. CDR1 and CDR2 from the germline V gene are SGHAT and FQNNGV. CDR3 protein: CASSSQGTGRGDTQYF. The CDR3, as DNA: TGTGCCAGCAGCTCCCAGGGGACAGGGCGGGGAGATACGCAGTATTTT. Looking up the rest from reference TRBV11-2 and TRBJ2-3 gives the full variable domain: EAGVAQSPRYKIIEKRQSVAFWCNPISGHATLYWYQQILGQGPKLLIQFQNNGVVDDSQLPKDRFSAERLKGVDSTLKIQPAKLEDSAVYLCASSSQGTGRGDTQYFGPGTRLTVL.

V and J are TRBV7-2 and TRBJ2-1; D remains ambiguous. Germline V gene lookup returns CDR1 SGHTA and CDR2 FQGNSA. V dropped 1 base and J dropped 7 bases, with 8 bases sitting between them. This CDR3 region has 13 residues. The CDR3 DNA sequence: TGTGCCAGCAGCTTAGATGGCTGGAATGAGCAGTTCTTC. The encoded protein is CASSLDGWNEQFF.

The chain carries TRBV5-1 and TRBJ2-7; possible D gene TRBD1, 7 bases. The CDR3 is 13 amino acids. Germline V lookup: CDR1 SGHRS, CDR2 YFSETQ. V lost 5 bases, J lost 3 bases, and 12 bases lay in between. CDR3 region: CASSIRGDYEQYF. The CDR3 DNA reads as TGCGCCAGCAGTATCAGGGGGGACTACGAGCAGTACTTC.

The chain employs TRBV2 and TRBJ1-2; 10 bases align to TRBD1. Germline V CDR1 and CDR2: SNHLY, FYNNEI. The CDR3 contains 13 residues. V lost 8 bases and J lost 7; bases outside the gene matches: 7. This CDR3 is CASPIGTGAGYTF. CDR3 bases: TGTGCCAGCCCTATCGGGACAGGGGCTGGCTACACCTTC.

The J gene is TRBJ1-1, the V gene TRBV5-1; the D is unclear. This CDR3 contains 15 residues. V lost 5 bases to trimming and J lost 4 bases, with 18 bases between them. CDR1 is SGHRS and CDR2 is YFSETQ in the germline V gene. The CDR3 DNA sequence: TGCGCCAGCAGTATTTTATTCGGGGTACCCACTGAAGCTTTCTTT. Its translation is CASSILFGVPTEAFF.

The chain recombines TRBV7-8 with TRBJ1-6, with 9 bases identical to TRBD1. V shed 5 bases and J 11 bases; nucleotides not matched to a gene: 13. This CDR3 comprises 16 residues. Germline V gene sequence: CDR1 SGHVS, CDR2 FQNEAQ. CDR3 residues: CASSLQPQGADTPLHF. CDR3 DNA: TGTGCCAGCAGCCTCCAACCACAGGGGGCAGACACACCCCTCCACTTT. The full variable domain, in which reference TRBV7-8 and TRBJ1-6 provide the parts outside the CDR3, is GAGVSQSPRYKVAKRGQDVALRCDPISGHVSLFWYQQALGQGPEFLTYFQNEAQLDKSGLPSDRFFAERPEGSVSTLKIQRTQQEDSAVYLCASSLQPQGADTPLHFGNGTRLTVT.

The chain has TRBV5-1 and TRBJ2-5, with 8 bases matching TRBD2. Looked up from germline, CDR1 is SGHRS and CDR2 is YFSETQ. This CDR3 region has 14 residues. Trimming cost V 1 base and J 2 bases; bases outside gene matches: 1. CDR3: CASSLTSGQETQYF. CDR3 nucleotides: TGCGCCAGCAGCTTGACTAGCGGTCAAGAGACCCAGTACTTC.

This clone was detected a few times. The chain combines TRBV18 with TRBJ1-4, with D perhaps TRBD1 (5 bases). V lost 2 bases and J 14 bases, leaving 15 bases between the germline ends. Germline CDR1 is KGHSH and CDR2 is LQKENI. CDR3 length: 13 amino acids. The CDR3 loop is CASSPGFQGMLFF. CDR3 DNA: TGTGCCAGCTCACCAGGGTTTCAGGGTATGCTGTTTTTT. Full variable domain (missing parts from reference TRBV18 and TRBJ1-4): NAGVMQNPRHLVRRRGQEARLRCSPMKGHSHVYWYRQLPEEGLKFMVYLQKENIIDESGMPKERFSAEFPKEGPSILRIQQVVRGDSAAYFCASSPGFQGMLFFGSGTQLSVL.

CDR3 nucleotides: TGTGCCAGCAGTTTATATCTAGCGGGGGGGACAGATACGCAGTATTTT. It translates to CASSLYLAGGTDTQYF. This rearrangement joins TRBV27 to TRBJ2-3, with 12 nucleotides matching TRBD2. Losses at the gene ends were 1 base for V and 3 bases for J; bases not matched to a gene: 2. CDR1 is MNHEY, CDR2 SMNVEV, per germline (reference sequence). There are 16 residues in the CDR3.

The J gene is TRBJ1-6, the V gene TRBV3-1 (or the pseudogene TRBV3-2); the D is unclear. The CDR3 length is 15 residues. The V and J ends lost 4 bases and 6 bases respectively, with 13 bases between them. From germline, CDR1 is LGHDT and CDR2 YNNKEL (reference sequence). In nucleotides, the CDR3 is TGTGCCAGCAGCCCCGGTCCGAGGCCTAATTCACCCCTCCACTTT. This codes for CASSPGPRPNSPLHF.

V is TRBV3-1 (or the pseudogene TRBV3-2) and J is TRBJ1-5; D call uncertain. Germline CDR1 and CDR2: LGHDT and YNNKEL (reference sequence). This CDR3 comprises 13 residues. V was trimmed by 5 bases and J by 4 bases, leaving 9 bases between them. CDR3 DNA: TGTGCCAGCAGCAGAGGCGGAAATCAGCCCCAGCATTTT. Translation: CASSRGGNQPQHF.

This clone has only a few counts. A junction boundary mismatches the germline segment, possibly from a read error. The V and J genes are TRBV25-1 and TRBJ2-5; D gene unclear. Looked up from germline, CDR1 is MGHDK and CDR2 is SYGVNS. The CDR3 runs to 15 residues. The CDR3 region has the DNA TGTGCCAGCAGTCAATATCACGGGTTCCAAGAGACCCAGTACTTC. Translated: CASSQYHGFQETQYF.

CDR3 sequence reads: CASSPTAVRPQHF. DNA for the CDR3: TGTGCCAGCAGTCCGACCGCGGTTCGGCCCCAGCATTTT. The genes are TRBV12-3 or TRBV12-4 and TRBJ1-5; D gene unclear. This CDR3 spans 13 amino acids. Trimming left V 5 bases short and J 9 bases short, with 14 bases between.

This clone appeared a single time. The chain couples TRBV5-1 to TRBJ2-3; TRBD2 matches at 9 bases. The V and J ends lost 3 bases and 4 bases, in that order; junction bases with no gene match: 6. The germline V gene encodes CDR1 SGHRS and CDR2 YFSETQ. The CDR3 spans 15 residues. The CDR3 protein is CASSSGGGAPDTQYF. The CDR3 DNA sequence: TGCGCCAGCAGCTCGGGCGGGGGGGCGCCAGATACGCAGTATTTT.